This entry is about one TCR beta chain. Its cognate antigen is unknown. The data are from a study of OX40 agonist ivuxolimab in advanced cancers. Study in general: The group had a mean age of 60 years, ranged from about 23 to 79, and was 75% to 85% male.

V was trimmed by 3 bases and J by 4 bases, leaving 13 bases between them. This CDR3 comprises 16 residues. The V gene's germline CDR1 is SEHNR and CDR2 FQNEAQ (reference sequence). Findings and limits, study-wide: Low normalized T-cell clonal expansion was also seen in some nonresponders. Antigen specificity remained undetermined for the expanded peripheral T cells. Clonal expansion was seen in CD4+ and CD8+ blood T cells by week 6 at 0.1 to 3.0 mg/kg.

Here immunoSEQ multiplex PCR was the method, and the copy in TCRdb shows in-frame clones only, minus some. The table includes around 17,000 clones, roughly 73% detected once. This sequence originates from an adult with an advanced solid tumor such as melanoma, head and neck, liver or kidney cancer. This sample comprised CD4+ or CD8+ T cells sorted from blood, obtained in a trial of the OX40 agonist ivuxolimab. The V gene is TRBV7-9, the J gene TRBJ2-6; tentatively, D is TRBD1 (6 bases). The CDR3 region is CASSFQQGPGANVLTF. CDR3 nucleotide sequence: TGTGCCAGCAGCTTCCAACAGGGACCCGGGGCCAACGTCCTGACTTTC.